This T cell receptor (beta chain) is from a study of vaccination effects on CD4 cells after COVID-19. Whole-study results and caveats: The authors studied few convalescent patients and collected no early post-infection timepoints. There was only 1 of 255 vaccine-induced clones in healthy vaccinees that cross-reacted with common cold coronaviruses.

Germline V gene data show CDR1 as MGHRA and CDR2 as YSYEKL. The CDR3 has 15 amino acids. V was cut by 3 bases and J by 0 bases, with 9 bases left in between. This clone appeared once. Its antigen is as yet unknown. The repertoire was sequenced with immunoSEQ multiplex PCR; TCRdb's copy has only in-frame clones and lacks some. The sample lists around 46,000 clones, under 85% occurring once. Viral peptide pools were used in the ViraFEST assay to expand antigen-specific CD4+ T cells, and sequencing came afterward. It was after 10 days of culture that CD4+ T cells were isolated. Vaccine administered to participants consisted of two doses of either BNT162b2 or mRNA-1273. Having tested negative for nucleocapsid antibodies, the vaccine recipients showed no prior SARS-CoV-2 infection. Cells had half their medium changed to IL-2 medium on days 3 and 7.

The sequence was obtained from a human donor who received a COVID-19 vaccine. Sample: CD4+ T cells from PBMCs cultured with HCoV-OC43 spike peptides, taken after COVID-19 vaccination. The sample's subset: HCoV-OC43 spike overlapping peptide pool stimulation. The chain combines TRBV4-1 with TRBJ2-1; D is uncertain. For the CDR3, the DNA is TGCGCCAGCAGCCACCTCGGAGACTCCTACAATGAGCAGTTCTTC. It specifies CASSHLGDSYNEQFF.